This T cell receptor (beta chain) originates from a study of CD8+ T cells in alopecia areata. Turning to the study itself: The SALT score measured affected scalp surface percentage in treated patients. Findings and limits, study-wide: Scalp repertoires also include resident alphabeta T cells from normal skin. Among the top 100, expanded CD8+ clones, as well as scalp clonality, were significantly decreased by tofacitinib.

The CDR3 loop spans 15 amino acids. The V gene end was trimmed by 4 bases and the J gene end by 5 bases; junction bases not matched to a gene: 9. Per germline, CDR1 MGHRA and CDR2 YSYEKL. RNA was extracted and reverse transcribed into cDNA as the sequencing template. TCRdb's table, derived via immunoSEQ multiplex PCR, lists solely in-frame clones and lacks some. Found here are 180,000 or so clones, 58% of them singletons; the top ten hold 4.5% to 6%. Stated treatment: oral pan-JAK inhibitor, 5-10 mg twice daily. On this clone: Its specificity is unknown.

This specimen was CD4+ T cells sorted from blood, taken at week 24, from a patient treated with tofacitinib. The chain is built from TRBV4-1 and TRBJ2-7, with TRBD1 identical over 9 bases. This TCR derives from a human donor with alopecia areata. CDR3: CASSRTQGARDEQYF. The CDR3 bases are TGCGCCAGCAGCCGGACACAGGGGGCGCGGGACGAGCAGTACTTC.